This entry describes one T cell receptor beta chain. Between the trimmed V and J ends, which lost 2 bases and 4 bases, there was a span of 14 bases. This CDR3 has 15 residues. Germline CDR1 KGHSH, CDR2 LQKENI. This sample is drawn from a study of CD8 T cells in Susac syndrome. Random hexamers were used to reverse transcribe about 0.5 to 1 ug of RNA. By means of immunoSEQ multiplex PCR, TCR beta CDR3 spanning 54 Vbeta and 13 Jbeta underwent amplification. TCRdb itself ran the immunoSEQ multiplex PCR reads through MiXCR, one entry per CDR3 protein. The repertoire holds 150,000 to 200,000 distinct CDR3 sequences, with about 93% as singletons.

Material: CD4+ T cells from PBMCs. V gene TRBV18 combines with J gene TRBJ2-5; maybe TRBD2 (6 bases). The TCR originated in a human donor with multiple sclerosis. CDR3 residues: CASSPSRDSIETQYF. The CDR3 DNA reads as TGTGCCAGCTCACCATCCCGGGACTCCATAGAGACCCAGTACTTC.